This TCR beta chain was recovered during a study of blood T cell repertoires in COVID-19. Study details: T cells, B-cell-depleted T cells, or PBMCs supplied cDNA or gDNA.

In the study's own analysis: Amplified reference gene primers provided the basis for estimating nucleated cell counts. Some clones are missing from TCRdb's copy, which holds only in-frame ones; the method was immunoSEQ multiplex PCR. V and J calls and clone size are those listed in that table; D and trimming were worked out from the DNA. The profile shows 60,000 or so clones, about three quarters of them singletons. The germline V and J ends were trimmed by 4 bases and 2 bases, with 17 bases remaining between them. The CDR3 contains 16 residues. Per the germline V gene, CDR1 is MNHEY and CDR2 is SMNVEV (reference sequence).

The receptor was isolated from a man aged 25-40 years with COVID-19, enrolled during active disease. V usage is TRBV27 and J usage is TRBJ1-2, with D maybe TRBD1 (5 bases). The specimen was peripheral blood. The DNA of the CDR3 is TGTGCCAGCAGTTATGATATTGGGGCTTCGAACTATGGCTACACCTTC. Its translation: CASSYDIGASNYGYTF.